This entry lists 18 T cell receptor beta chains sequenced from one sample in a study of CD8 T cells in ankylosing spondylitis. General observations from the study: Ankylosing spondylitis blood appeared to be characterized by a TCR beta motif of eight highly homologous variants.

Antigen specificity for these receptors is unknown. TCRdb called the 5' RACE reads again in MiXCR, with one record for every CDR3 protein. The sample yields 500,000 to 650,000 distinct CDR3 sequences, over 4% seen once. The sequenced sample was blood, either unsorted or a sorted T cell fraction (not recorded which). The receptors stem from a male donor with ankylosing spondylitis.

In its sample, this clonotype was seen many times. This rearrangement joins TRBV6-2 or TRBV6-3 to TRBJ1-5; no firm D call. The CDR3 contains 12 residues. Germline CDR1 MNHEY, CDR2 SVGEGT. Trimming took 8 bases from V and 3 from J, leaving 8 bases between them. The CDR3 DNA follows: TGTGCCAGCGCCGACCCCAATCAGCCCCAGCATTTT. It specifies CASADPNQPQHF.

Many counts were recorded for this clonotype. The J gene is TRBJ1-2, the V gene TRBV9; 8 bases map to TRBD1. The CDR3 covers 15 residues. The V segment lost 0 bases and the J segment 8 bases; nucleotides outside the gene matches: 9. Germline V CDR1 and CDR2: SGDLS, YYNGEE. The DNA for the CDR3 is TGTGCCAGCAGCGTAGAACCCGGGACAGGTCACGGCTACACCTTC. Its protein is CASSVEPGTGHGYTF.

This clonotype was seen more than once but under ten times. The chain joins TRBV3-1 to TRBJ2-3; D call uncertain. The CDR3 is 16 amino acids. V lost 2 bases and J 0 bases, leaving 12 bases between the germline ends. From germline, CDR1 is LGHDT and CDR2 YNNKEL (reference sequence). The CDR3 sequence: CASSQRSSISTDTQYF. CDR3 sequence (DNA): TGTGCCAGCAGCCAACGGTCCTCGATTAGCACAGATACGCAGTATTTT.

In its sample, this clonotype was seen many times. CDR3 DNA: TGTGCCAGCTCACCACAAGAAGGGTCTTGGAATGAGCAGTTCTTC. Its translation: CASSPQEGSWNEQFF. V gene TRBV18 combines with J gene TRBJ2-1; D is unclear. The CDR3 spans 15 residues. V dropped 1 base and J dropped 7 bases, with 14 bases sitting between them. Germline CDR1 is KGHSH and CDR2 is LQKENI.

This clonotype was counted ten times or more. The J gene is TRBJ1-1, the V gene TRBV6-5, with D perhaps matching TRBD1 (6 bases). This CDR3 region has 13 residues. V lost 2 bases to trimming and J lost 5 bases, with 9 bases between them. CDR1 is MNHEY, CDR2 SVGAGI, per germline. The CDR3 region has the DNA TGTGCCAGCAGTTACACTAGGGGGACTGAAGCTTTCTTT. This codes for CASSYTRGTEAFF.

The chain links TRBV7-8 to TRBJ1-2; 7 bases fit TRBD1. The ends lost 5 bases at V and 7 bases at J; junction bases unmatched: 7. This CDR3 spans 13 amino acids. CDR1 is SGHVS and CDR2 is FQNEAQ in the germline V gene. CDR3 region: CASSNDRVGGYTF. The CDR3 DNA follows: TGTGCCAGCAGCAACGACAGGGTTGGTGGCTACACCTTC.

This clonotype was found many times. The chain carries TRBV29-1 and TRBJ2-3, with D tentatively TRBD2 (7 bases). V shed 1 base and J shed 3 bases, with 17 bases lying between them. The CDR3 totals 16 residues. Germline assignment: CDR1 SQVTM and CDR2 ANQGSEA. CDR3 residues: CSVEASGLGGTDTQYF. CDR3 coding DNA: TGCAGCGTTGAAGCCTCAGGACTAGGGGGTACAGATACGCAGTATTTT.

In its sample, this clonotype was seen many times. This sequence joins TRBV10-3 and TRBJ1-6; D is ambiguous. CDR3 length: 14 amino acids. Germline V gene sequence: CDR1 ENHRY, CDR2 SYGVKD. V was cut by 0 bases and J by 8 bases, with 8 bases left in between. The CDR3 nucleotides read TGTGCCATCAGTGAGTCGATGGGTGATTCACCCCTCCACTTT. Amino acids: CAISESMGDSPLHF.

This clonotype has ten or more counts. This sequence joins TRBV21-1 and TRBJ2-7; TRBD1 was called by the table and not checked on the DNA. TRBV21-1 represents a pseudogene. The CDR3 covers 17 residues. DNA of the CDR3: TGTGCCAGCAGCAGAGGTGGGCATGAGGACAGGTACTACGAGCAGTACTTC. Translation gives CASSRGGHEDRYYEQYF.

This clonotype was picked up many times. V usage is TRBV20-1 and J usage is TRBJ2-7; D uncertain. Deletions cut 3 bases from V and 4 bases from J, with 7 bases between. The CDR3 consists of 11 residues. The V gene's germline CDR1 is DFQATT and CDR2 SNEGSKA (reference sequence). The CDR3 nucleotides read TGCAGTGCTAGTAAAGTTTACGAGCAGTACTTC. It codes for CSASKVYEQYF.

The genes are TRBV9 and TRBJ2-1, with 9 bases aligning to TRBD2. This CDR3 is built from 15 residues. J lost 4 bases, V lost 6 bases, and 8 bases had no gene match. From germline, CDR1 is SGDLS and CDR2 YYNGEE. CDR3 sequence (DNA): TGTGCCAGCACCCCCACGGGACTAGCTTACAATGAGCAGTTCTTC. This sequence encodes CASTPTGLAYNEQFF.

The V and J genes are TRBV7-3 and TRBJ2-2; TRBD2 matches 11 bases. Trimming removed 5 bases from V and 2 bases from J; junction bases left unmatched: 7. CDR3 length: 17 residues. CDR1 is SGHTA and CDR2 is FQGTGA in the germline V gene. The CDR3 nucleotides read TGTGCCAGCAGCCCGACTAGCGGGGCACAAAACACCGGGGAGCTGTTTTTT. Its translation: CASSPTSGAQNTGELFF.

This clonotype has a count of ten or more. V is TRBV20-1 and J is TRBJ1-1; no clear D gene. Between the trimmed V and J ends, which lost 1 base and 0 bases, there was a span of 9 bases. Germline V CDR1 and CDR2: DFQATT, SNEGSKA (reference sequence). The CDR3 is 14 amino acids. The CDR3: CSARVGSLNTEAFF. The CDR3 DNA reads as TGCAGTGCTAGAGTGGGCAGCCTGAACACTGAAGCTTTCTTT.

This clonotype was recorded many times. The V and J genes are TRBV12-5 and TRBJ1-1, with D hard to call. The length of the CDR3 is 12 residues. Germline CDR1 LGHNT, CDR2 FRNRAP. The V end lost 2 bases, the J end lost 4 bases, and 5 bases lay between the germline ends. The CDR3 region is CASGLWGTEAFF. CDR3 coding DNA: TGTGCTAGTGGTTTGTGGGGCACTGAAGCTTTCTTT.

This clonotype was found many times. The genes are TRBV7-9 and TRBJ2-2, with D tentatively TRBD2 (5 bases). The germline gives CDR1 SEHNR, CDR2 FQNEAQ (reference sequence). V was pared by 5 bases and J by 4 bases, with 11 bases between. The CDR3 contains 14 residues. The CDR3 DNA reads as TGTGCCAGCAGCAATGTCGAGGGCACCGGGGAGCTGTTTTTT. Amino acids: CASSNVEGTGELFF.

In this sample, this clonotype turned up many times. The chain employs TRBV27 and TRBJ2-1; 13 bases align to TRBD2. Germline CDR1 is MNHEY and CDR2 is SMNVEV (reference sequence). The CDR3 has 17 residues. V shed 2 bases and J 6 bases; nucleotides not matched to a gene: 7. CDR3 loop: CASSLGLAGVAGNEQFF. In DNA form, the CDR3 reads TGTGCCAGCAGTTTAGGACTAGCGGGAGTTGCAGGCAATGAGCAGTTCTTC.

The sample holds a few counts of this clonotype. The rearrangement links TRBV6-2 or TRBV6-3 to TRBJ2-6; 12 nucleotides align to TRBD2. The V and J ends lost 2 bases and 3 bases, in that order; junction bases with no gene match: 8. Germline CDR1 and CDR2: MNHEY and SVGEGT. This CDR3 region has 19 residues. CDR3 nucleotides: TGTGCCAGCAGTTACATCGCTAGCGGGGGGGCCTTTGGGGCCAACGTCCTGACTTTC. Translated, it gives CASSYIASGGAFGANVLTF.

At least ten counts were recorded for this clonotype. The chain links TRBV6-2 or TRBV6-3 to TRBJ2-1, with 7 positions matching TRBD1. The CDR3 is 13 amino acids. The germline CDR1 and CDR2 sequences are MNHEY and SVGEGT. J lost 6 bases, V lost 3 bases, and 2 bases had no gene match. CDR3 nucleotides: TGTGCCAGCAGTTATGACAGGGTCAATGAGCAGTTCTTC. It specifies CASSYDRVNEQFF.